This record looks at one T cell receptor beta chain sequence and its context. The target of this receptor is not known. Nothing much larger sits one base from this clone, and base qualities are not available. Libraries were constructed by the immunoSEQ multiplex PCR assay. For the multiplex PCR, a mixture combining 60 forward primers for TCR Vbeta segments and 13 reverse primers for TCR Jbeta segments was used. The CDR3 region of rearranged TCR beta genes was amplified from genomic DNA with a multiplex PCR assay. The amplified TCR beta libraries were sequenced on the Illumina HiSeq System as 87-base-pair reads. On the authors' methods: Across the 500 to 700 repertoires, a later analysis counted approximately 83 million unique TCR beta chains, roughly 11 million of which were shared by at least two donors. To remove PCR and sequencing errors, raw reads were error-corrected and collapsed into unique sequences using a nearest-neighbor algorithm that merged closely related sequences. V, D and J gene segments were assigned by aligning CDR3 sequences to IMGT reference sequences. For a sequence to be retained, a match of at least six nucleotides to both a V gene segment and a J gene segment was required. A rearrangement was called productive if the CDR3 had no stop codons and remained in frame with V and J, and every other rearrangement was called non-productive. CDR3 was defined by IMGT convention, running from the second conserved V-encoded cysteine to the conserved J-encoded phenylalanine. The earlier analysis of fewer than 700 of the donors excluded sequences that lacked an unambiguous match to a single V gene segment. An earlier analysis of fewer than 750 of the donors classified V segments as functional when productive rearrangements were above 56.7% and as segregating when the standard deviation between donors was above 5%. A statistical classification framework was built for diagnosing cytomegalovirus status from the catalog of TCR beta chain sequences. In a later analysis, V and J genes were assigned by comparing TCR nucleotide sequences against IMGT/GENE-DB human TR gene sequences. A later analysis assigned CDR3 sequences and most-parsimonious VDJ recombination scenarios with the TCRdist pipeline. In a later analysis, every TCR beta chain was defined by the combination of its CDR3 amino acid sequence and its V-gene family, and reads without a unique V-gene family were dropped. In a later analysis, a few hundred highly shared, low-generation-probability nucleotide sequences were removed to address suspected cross-contamination and a sequencing artifact. For each public chain, a later analysis derived a clonal expansion index from normalized ranks of inferred template counts within each repertoire. A later analysis computed generation probabilities with a VDJ recombination model fitted to out-of-frame rearrangements, and checked the results against IGoR. In a later analysis, TCR-TCR, TCR-HLA and TCR-CMV co-occurrence was scored with hypergeometric tests, and a repertoire-size bias correction was applied to TCR pairs. False discovery rates were estimated in a later analysis by permuting HLA or CMV assignments 20 times. In a later analysis, co-occurring TCRs were grouped using DBSCAN, with TCRdist sequence similarity added in when clustering inside HLA-allele-positive subsets. Repertoires with fewer than 30,000 or more than 120,000 public chains were left out of co-occurrence clustering, as were about 5 repertoires with anomalous nucleotide sharing. In TCRdb, the immuneACCESS table is reduced to in-frame sequences with V and J assigned. These tables do not hold every clone; where another copy was compared, an unresolved V gene accounts for under half, and the others remain unexplained. D and trimming come from the DNA, and the V and J calls and clone size come from that table. For this sample there are about 150,000 clones; around 74% appear just once. Of the sample, around 6.5% is held by the ten largest clones.

The cohort consisted of fewer than 700 healthy bone marrow donors. Cohort members were all nominally healthy when sampled, although unrecorded immune exposures were likely present. The donor tested CMV seropositive and was one of the 289 seropositive cohort members. A peripheral blood sample was provided by each donor, and peripheral blood mononuclear cells were used for TCR beta sequencing. Genomic DNA extraction from the blood cell samples was performed with the Qiagen DNeasy Blood Extraction Kit. The entry originates in a study of cytomegalovirus exposure and HLA in healthy donors (dated by TCRdb to between 2016 and 2019). Some background on the complete study: An earlier analysis of some 550 of the donors reported 250 to 300 Gb of sequence data and 117 million unique TCR beta sequences from about 200 million T cells. Rather than drawing on any new phenotypic data, the later analysis identified candidate immune exposures from TCR beta sequences and the way those sequences occurred across donors. Donor age, sex, ethnicity and CMV serostatus were compiled together with the repertoire data. HLA typing covered class I and class II loci at four-digit resolution. To predict cytomegalovirus infection status, the study brought together high-throughput TCR immunosequencing, statistical association of individual TCRs with disease status, and machine learning. In an earlier analysis of 500 to 650 of the donors, high-throughput TCR beta sequencing was used to judge whether each TCR beta V gene segment behaved as functional or pseudogenic. Around 320 gigabases of sequencing data and tens of millions of unique TCR sequences were included in an early release covering about 600 HLA-typed donors. A later analysis re-analyzed previously published TCR beta repertoires from 660 or so donors and added high-resolution HLA genotyping to study TCR occurrence patterns. The number of donors typed differed by locus, with about 620-630 for A, B, C, DRB1 and DQB1, around 500 for DQA1, nearly 610 for DPA1, and under 490 for DPB1. Every discovery cohort repertoire had been produced on one sequencing platform. The genetic ancestry cluster associated with self-reported Caucasian donors included about four fifths of the 398 genotyped donors. Genome-wide SNP genotypes for about 65% of the roughly 670 donors were used in a later genetic analysis, which treated that subset as a discovery cohort. Because of strong linkage in the cohort, roughly five DR-DQ haplotypes were treated as single units for association and clustering. The study used immunosequencing to profile the T cell repertoires of some 600 subjects and linked those repertoires to cytomegalovirus serostatus. A separate validation cohort of over 95 different subjects was used in addition to the roughly 700-subject first cohort. The aim of the study was to test whether cataloging public T cell receptors could identify signatures of past pathogen exposure. Across 398 genotyped donors of the cohort, an average of approximately 240,000 unique TCR beta nucleotide sequences per donor were sequenced, and roughly 20% of those sequences were non-productive.

General conclusions and limits of the study: A further reported finding was that TCR beta sequences accurately predicted the HLA-A and HLA-B alleles for most subjects in the first cohort. Several of the top co-occurrence clusters appeared to be linked to parvovirus B19, influenza, CMV and Epstein-Barr virus, according to a later analysis. Specific HLA alleles were associated with 18,000 or so TCR beta sequences at a false discovery rate of 0.05 in a later analysis. In a later analysis, HLA-associated TCR beta chains showed more clonal expansion and lower generation probabilities than non-associated chains that were equally common. The only immune exposure information available for the cohort was CMV serostatus. Around 16 rarely observed V segments, including chromosome 9 orphons, were excluded from the earlier analysis of several hundred of the donors because counts were too low. In a later analysis, most CMV-associated TCR beta chains were found to appear HLA-restricted, with HLA associations seemingly driven largely by CMV exposure. The classifier was reported to diagnose cytomegalovirus status with high specificity and sensitivity in both the original and validation cohorts. The authors suggested that the approach could potentially be extended to other disease states and immunological phenotypes. In this cohort, only TCR beta chains were sequenced, and detectable features were limited by the absence of alpha or paired-chain data. An earlier analysis of 587 of the donors showed that most TCR beta V segments appeared in productive rearrangements either about 87% or about 30% of the time, which broadly matched IMGT annotations. A total of fewer than 200 TCR beta chains were listed by the study as associated with cytomegalovirus. Sequencing depth was assumed to be roughly uniform across donors in the presence/absence analyses, though that assumption may not hold. Most TCR sequences were seen in very few donors, while some public TCRs were found in many individuals. According to a later analysis, TCR association rates differed among HLA loci, with DRB1 alleles showing the most associated TCRs and HLA-C alleles showing the fewest. Because some donors lacked HLA typing at each locus, the association tests relied only on the typed subset. A few of the identified cytomegalovirus-associated TCR beta chains were confirmed in vitro to be specific for cytomegalovirus antigens. Correlated functional status among segregating V segments might reflect linkage disequilibrium, but an unknown experimental factor could not be ruled out. In a later genetic analysis, fewer N-insertions in productive TCRs were reported among donors in an Asian-associated ancestry cluster than the approximately 670-donor mean. Strong co-occurrence of HLA alleles, especially DR and DQ, made assigning TCR associations to individual alleles difficult. The sequencing pipeline was judged likely to have produced a cluster of highly shared sequence variants as a technical artifact. A later genetic analysis associated a missense DCLRE1C variant with V-gene and J-gene trimming of TCR beta chains, and an independent cohort replicated the association.

Sample: PBMCs. This clonotype originated in a man between 50 and 59 years old in good health and CMV-seropositive.

The CDR3 protein sequence reads: CAWKRCSGSFEETYEQYF. Here is the DNA: TGTGCCTGGAAGCGCTGTAGCGGGAGTTTCGAAGAAACCTACGAGCAGTACTTC. The chain is assembled from TRBV30 and TRBJ2-7; a stretch of 9 junction bases matches TRBD2. CDR1 and CDR2 were assigned from the germline V gene (reference sequence) as GTSNPN and SVGIG. Here V drops 4 bases and J drops 2 bases, and the junction holds 18 bases not matched to any gene. Spanning cysteine to phenylalanine, the CDR3 consists of 18 amino acids. Solely the CDR3 DNA is kept, with 54 bases framed from the first base.